These T cell receptor beta chains were read from a single sample in a study of blood T cell repertoires in COVID-19. Only in-frame clones appear in the TCRdb table, and some are missing; sequencing was by immunoSEQ multiplex PCR. The table shows approximately 350,000 clones, with roughly 90% occurring only once. The specimen was peripheral blood. These receptors were collected from a man aged 40-50 years with acute or convalescent COVID-19. CDR3s include the opening cysteine and the closing phenylalanine or tryptophan. Fields, in order: J gene, V gene, D gene, clone size, CDR3 DNA, CDR3 protein. A D gene is named only where the DNA matches it firmly. The size field is filled for only some rows; it gives once, few, many or a size class.

J gene: TRBJ2-1
V gene: TRBV6-5
D gene: TRBD2
clone size: .
CDR3 DNA: TGTGCCAGCAGCGTGGGACTAGCGGGTGAGCAGTTCTTC
CDR3 protein: CASSVGLAGEQFF

J gene: TRBJ2-7
V gene: TRBV6-6
D gene: .
clone size: .
CDR3 DNA: TGTGCCAGCAGTTACGCTCCGGGACAAGCTTACGAGCAGTACTTC
CDR3 protein: CASSYAPGQAYEQYF

J gene: TRBJ1-3
V gene: TRBV29-1
D gene: .
clone size: .
CDR3 DNA: TGCAGCGTGGACATAGGGGCGGCAGGAAACACCATATATTTT
CDR3 protein: CSVDIGAAGNTIYF

J gene: TRBJ2-5
V gene: TRBV6-2/TRBV6-3
D gene: TRBD2
clone size: .
CDR3 DNA: TGTGCCAGCAGTTACTCGAGGCTAGCGGGGGACCAAGAGACCCAGTACTTC
CDR3 protein: CASSYSRLAGDQETQYF

J gene: TRBJ1-5
V gene: TRBV27
D gene: .
clone size: .
CDR3 DNA: TGTGCCAGCGCCTTACAGGGTTTCAATCAGCCCCAGCATTTT
CDR3 protein: CASALQGFNQPQHF

J gene: TRBJ2-2
V gene: TRBV9
D gene: .
clone size: .
CDR3 DNA: TGTGCCAGCAGCGTAATGGTGGAGGGGTCGCCCACCGGGGAGCTGTTTTTT
CDR3 protein: CASSVMVEGSPTGELFF

J gene: TRBJ1-2
V gene: TRBV6-2/TRBV6-3
D gene: TRBD1
clone size: .
CDR3 DNA: TGTGCCAGCAGCCATGATAGACAGGGTCGAGTGAGGGGCTACACCTTC
CDR3 protein: CASSHDRQGRVRGYTF

J gene: TRBJ2-5
V gene: TRBV11-3
D gene: TRBD1
clone size: .
CDR3 DNA: TGTGCCAGCAGGGAGTTCACAGGGGGCCGGGAGACCCAGTACTTC
CDR3 protein: CASREFTGGRETQYF

J gene: TRBJ2-2
V gene: TRBV3-1/TRBV3-2
D gene: TRBD2
clone size: once
CDR3 DNA: TGTGCCAGCAGCTTCGGGGAGGGGCGGAACACCGGGGAGCTGTTTTTT
CDR3 protein: CASSFGEGRNTGELFF

J gene: TRBJ1-2
V gene: TRBV14
D gene: TRBD1
clone size: .
CDR3 DNA: TGTGCCAGCAGCCAGCGGACAGGGACATACGGCGATGGCTACACCTTC
CDR3 protein: CASSQRTGTYGDGYTF

J gene: TRBJ1-2
V gene: TRBV7-2
D gene: .
clone size: .
CDR3 DNA: TGTGCCAGCATCTCCGATGGCTACACCTTC
CDR3 protein: CASISDGYTF

J gene: TRBJ1-3
V gene: TRBV5-1
D gene: TRBD1
clone size: .
CDR3 DNA: TGCGCCAGCAGCTATGGACAGGGGGCTGGAAACACCATATATTTT
CDR3 protein: CASSYGQGAGNTIYF

J gene: TRBJ2-1
V gene: TRBV4-2
D gene: .
clone size: .
CDR3 DNA: TGTGCCAGCAGCCAAGATCCCCTGAGCTCCTACAATGAGCAGTTCTTC
CDR3 protein: CASSQDPLSSYNEQFF

J gene: TRBJ2-1
V gene: TRBV7-9
D gene: TRBD1
clone size: .
CDR3 DNA: TGTGCCAGCAGCAAACCCTTTGACGCCGGGACAGCGTCTCGCAATGAGCAGTTCTTC
CDR3 protein: CASSKPFDAGTASRNEQFF

J gene: TRBJ2-1
V gene: TRBV19
D gene: .
clone size: .
CDR3 DNA: TGTGCCAGTAGTGAAACGGGGGGCCGGGGGAATGAGCAGTTCTTC
CDR3 protein: CASSETGGRGNEQFF

J gene: TRBJ2-5
V gene: TRBV29-1
D gene: TRBD2
clone size: .
CDR3 DNA: TGCAGCGTTGATCGCAGCGGGGGGGAGACCCAGTACTTC
CDR3 protein: CSVDRSGGETQYF

J gene: TRBJ2-4
V gene: TRBV11-2
D gene: TRBD2
clone size: .
CDR3 DNA: TGTGCCAGCAGCTTAAGTTGGGGGGGGAAAAACATTCAGTACTTC
CDR3 protein: CASSLSWGGKNIQYF

J gene: TRBJ1-3
V gene: TRBV3-1/TRBV3-2
D gene: .
clone size: .
CDR3 DNA: TGTGCCAGCAGCCAACTGACTCTGCCTGGAAACACCATATATTTT
CDR3 protein: CASSQLTLPGNTIYF

J gene: TRBJ1-4
V gene: TRBV7-9
D gene: .
clone size: .
CDR3 DNA: TGTGCCAGCACTCCCGGGGGGGTCGAAAAACTGTTTTTT
CDR3 protein: CASTPGGVEKLFF

J gene: TRBJ2-2
V gene: TRBV5-5
D gene: TRBD2
clone size: .
CDR3 DNA: TGTGCCAGCAGCTTAGCGGGGGGCAACACCGGGGAGCTGTTTTTT
CDR3 protein: CASSLAGGNTGELFF

J gene: TRBJ2-7
V gene: TRBV28
D gene: .
clone size: .
CDR3 DNA: TGTGCCAGCAGTTTAAACGGTTTAAGGTCCAGGCTCTACGAGCAGTACTTC
CDR3 protein: CASSLNGLRSRLYEQYF

J gene: TRBJ2-2
V gene: TRBV16
D gene: .
clone size: once
CDR3 DNA: TGTGCCAGCAGCCAATCGCGCACCGGGGAGCTGTTTTTT
CDR3 protein: CASSQSRTGELFF

J gene: TRBJ2-1
V gene: TRBV5-4
D gene: .
clone size: .
CDR3 DNA: TGTGCCAGCAGCCCCGAACCCCGGAGTGAGCAGTTCTTC
CDR3 protein: CASSPEPRSEQFF